The entry below describes one TCR beta chain. The data were taken from a study of graft-versus-host responses after intestinal transplantation. Study summary: Anti-thymocyte globulin induction was given to all recipients, followed by tacrolimus and steroids for around 3 years. Whole-study findings and limits: Some patients had graft-donor T cell macrochimerism. In their allografts, the ratios of graft-versus-host to host-versus-graft T cell clones were high.

TCRdb's copy holds only in-frame clones and misses some; the assay was immunoSEQ multiplex PCR. The sample gives roughly 20,000 clones, around 38% of which show up once; approximately 1.6% is in the top ten. There were about 200,000 CFSE-labeled responder cells plated together with about 200,000 irradiated, violet-dye-labeled stimulator cells. Sorted after the reaction were proliferating CFSE-low CD3+CD4+ and CD3+CD8+ responders. This CDR3 region has 11 residues. V was cut by 1 base and J by 6 bases, with 4 bases left in between. Germline V gene sequence: CDR1 MDHEN, CDR2 SYDVKM. The TCR comes from a human patient who received an intestinal transplant. The specimen was alloreactive CD8+ T cells from a mixed lymphocyte reaction culture, collected before intestinal transplant. Subset: CFSE-low proliferating T cells sorted from roughly 6-day pre-transplant mixed lymphocyte reaction (GvH or HvG direction). The chain recombines TRBV28 with TRBJ2-7; unclear D gene. In DNA form, the CDR3 reads TGTGCCAGCAGTTTATACAGCGAGCAGTACTTC. As protein: CASSLYSEQYF.